These T cell receptor beta chains were read from a single sample in a study of T cell responses to AZD1222 COVID-19 vaccine. Clones were read by immunoSEQ multiplex PCR, and TCRdb kept only the in-frame ones, dropping some. The sample lists 100,000 to 150,000 clones; roughly nine tenths were seen once. The material was peripheral blood, obtained on day 0 of AZD1222 vaccination. The receptor source for this set is an adult in good health. Each CDR3 is given with its conserved first and last residue. Each record gives: clone size, D gene, CDR3 length, J gene, V gene, CDR3 protein. The D gene is left open where the match is weak. Not all rows give a size; the values are once, few, many and, for expanded clones, a class.

clone_size: NA
d_call: TRBD1
cdr3_length: 11
j_call: TRBJ1-2
v_call: TRBV30
cdr3_aa: CALEQGYGYTF

clone_size: NA
d_call: TRBD1
cdr3_length: 15
j_call: TRBJ2-1
v_call: TRBV7-6
cdr3_aa: CASSSDRGIWNEQFF

clone_size: few
d_call: NA
cdr3_length: 14
j_call: TRBJ1-2
v_call: TRBV18
cdr3_aa: CASSPSAEPYGYTF

clone_size: NA
d_call: TRBD1
cdr3_length: 13
j_call: TRBJ2-6
v_call: TRBV5-4
cdr3_aa: CASSLDRPDVLTF

clone_size: NA
d_call: TRBD1
cdr3_length: 15
j_call: TRBJ1-4
v_call: TRBV11-2
cdr3_aa: CASSQGGRGDEKLFF

clone_size: NA
d_call: NA
cdr3_length: 12
j_call: TRBJ2-7
v_call: TRBV25-1
cdr3_aa: CASAGQIYEQYF

clone_size: NA
d_call: NA
cdr3_length: 14
j_call: TRBJ2-7
v_call: TRBV5-1
cdr3_aa: CASTTDTSSYEQYF

clone_size: NA
d_call: TRBD1
cdr3_length: 14
j_call: TRBJ2-7
v_call: TRBV9
cdr3_aa: CASSVDRVSYEQYF

clone_size: NA
d_call: TRBD1
cdr3_length: 15
j_call: TRBJ1-5
v_call: TRBV19
cdr3_aa: CASRGGGTGNQPQHF

clone_size: few
d_call: TRBD2
cdr3_length: 14
j_call: TRBJ2-2
v_call: TRBV27
cdr3_aa: CASRLSGGTGELFF

clone_size: NA
d_call: NA
cdr3_length: 14
j_call: TRBJ1-5
v_call: TRBV9
cdr3_aa: CASSVGRSNQPQHF

clone_size: NA
d_call: NA
cdr3_length: 16
j_call: TRBJ2-3
v_call: TRBV30
cdr3_aa: CAWTRSGRRLTDTQYF

clone_size: NA
d_call: NA
cdr3_length: 16
j_call: TRBJ2-7
v_call: TRBV6-4
cdr3_aa: CASSPMSTGVSYEQYF

clone_size: once
d_call: TRBD2
cdr3_length: 13
j_call: TRBJ2-7
v_call: TRBV19
cdr3_aa: CASSTGRGDEQYF

clone_size: NA
d_call: NA
cdr3_length: 14
j_call: TRBJ2-7
v_call: TRBV10-2
cdr3_aa: CASSEGLATYEQYF

clone_size: NA
d_call: NA
cdr3_length: 16
j_call: TRBJ2-1
v_call: TRBV5-4
cdr3_aa: CASSLVRRSVPDEQFF

clone_size: NA
d_call: NA
cdr3_length: 15
j_call: TRBJ1-5
v_call: TRBV9
cdr3_aa: CASSVTQGFDQPQHF

clone_size: NA
d_call: TRBD1
cdr3_length: 16
j_call: TRBJ1-4
v_call: TRBV19
cdr3_aa: CASSIEMDRGREKLFF

clone_size: NA
d_call: NA
cdr3_length: 14
j_call: TRBJ1-5
v_call: TRBV27
cdr3_aa: CASSLLSGNQPQHF

clone_size: NA
d_call: TRBD1
cdr3_length: 16
j_call: TRBJ1-2
v_call: TRBV19
cdr3_aa: CASSIVEPGTAYGYTF

clone_size: few
d_call: NA
cdr3_length: 14
j_call: TRBJ1-3
v_call: TRBV4-2
cdr3_aa: CASSLNTLGNTIYF

clone_size: few
d_call: NA
cdr3_length: 14
j_call: TRBJ1-2
v_call: TRBV28
cdr3_aa: CASSLGFGLSGYTF

clone_size: few
d_call: TRBD1
cdr3_length: 16
j_call: TRBJ1-5
v_call: TRBV19
cdr3_aa: CASSVTGFGGNQPQHF

clone_size: NA
d_call: TRBD2
cdr3_length: 16
j_call: TRBJ2-1
v_call: TRBV10-2
cdr3_aa: CASSESRGGAYNEQFF

clone_size: NA
d_call: TRBD1
cdr3_length: 14
j_call: TRBJ1-5
v_call: TRBV10-3
cdr3_aa: CATQGQGVSLPQHF

clone_size: NA
d_call: NA
cdr3_length: 13
j_call: TRBJ1-1
v_call: TRBV29-1
cdr3_aa: CSGAPTENTEAFF

clone_size: NA
d_call: TRBD1
cdr3_length: 19
j_call: TRBJ2-1
v_call: TRBV4-3
cdr3_aa: CASSQGPLHRGVSYNEQFF

clone_size: few
d_call: NA
cdr3_length: 14
j_call: TRBJ2-7
v_call: TRBV29-1
cdr3_aa: CSVKGRDGRYEQYF

clone_size: NA
d_call: TRBD1
cdr3_length: 13
j_call: TRBJ1-6
v_call: TRBV2
cdr3_aa: CARTRDRGSPLHF

clone_size: NA
d_call: TRBD1
cdr3_length: 16
j_call: TRBJ2-7
v_call: TRBV27
cdr3_aa: CASSLLQGTGFHEQYF

clone_size: once
d_call: TRBD1
cdr3_length: 15
j_call: TRBJ2-3
v_call: TRBV9
cdr3_aa: CASSVAGQGADTQYF

clone_size: NA
d_call: TRBD2
cdr3_length: 12
j_call: TRBJ2-3
v_call: TRBV9
cdr3_aa: CASLTSPDTQYF

clone_size: NA
d_call: NA
cdr3_length: 15
j_call: TRBJ2-1
v_call: TRBV12-1
cdr3_aa: CASSFVAGGTNEQFF

clone_size: NA
d_call: NA
cdr3_length: 14
j_call: TRBJ1-2
v_call: TRBV28
cdr3_aa: CASSLLPDSDGYTF

clone_size: NA
d_call: NA
cdr3_length: 15
j_call: TRBJ2-7
v_call: TRBV5-4
cdr3_aa: CASSFGVASSYEQYF

clone_size: NA
d_call: TRBD1
cdr3_length: 13
j_call: TRBJ2-3
v_call: TRBV9
cdr3_aa: CASSEGAPDTQYF

clone_size: NA
d_call: NA
cdr3_length: 14
j_call: TRBJ2-2
v_call: TRBV7-2
cdr3_aa: CASSPRLSPRELFF

clone_size: once
d_call: TRBD1
cdr3_length: 17
j_call: TRBJ1-2
v_call: TRBV7-2
cdr3_aa: CASSSGTGGFPYYGYTF

clone_size: NA
d_call: NA
cdr3_length: 12
j_call: TRBJ1-5
v_call: TRBV7-9
cdr3_aa: CASSFGNQPQHF

clone_size: NA
d_call: NA
cdr3_length: 12
j_call: TRBJ2-7
v_call: TRBV6-5
cdr3_aa: CASSYGGSEQYF

clone_size: once
d_call: NA
cdr3_length: 16
j_call: TRBJ1-6
v_call: TRBV28
cdr3_aa: CASSLGGALYNSPLHF

clone_size: NA
d_call: NA
cdr3_length: 11
j_call: TRBJ2-1
v_call: TRBV10-3
cdr3_aa: CAGRTGIEQFF